Listed below are T cell receptor beta chains from one sample, sequenced in a study of T cell repertoires in aging, cancer and after chemotherapy. TCRdb reanalysed the multiplex PCR reads using MiXCR and keeps one entry per CDR3 protein. The top ten hold approximately 72% of the sample, which has fewer than 850 distinct CDR3 sequences, 20% to 30% seen once. Material: blood. The receptor set was obtained from a human donor with a solid tumor. Both conserved end residues are part of each CDR3. D genes are given only for firm matches. Part of the rows lack a size; the others show once, few, many or a class for expanded clones.

size,V,length,J,D,DNA,CDR3
few,TRBV7-9,16,TRBJ1-3,-,TGTGCCAGCAGCTTACTGGGGGTTCGCTCTGGAAACACCATATATTTT,CASSLLGVRSGNTIYF
-,TRBV5-1,13,TRBJ1-2,TRBD1,TGCGCCAGCAGCCTCGGACAGGGTTTTGGCTACACCTTC,CASSLGQGFGYTF
-,TRBV4-3,17,TRBJ2-2,TRBD2,TGTGCCAGCAGCCAAGAGGGACTAGCCCCGAACACCGGGGAGCTGTTTTTT,CASSQEGLAPNTGELFF
-,TRBV12-3/TRBV12-4,15,TRBJ1-4,-,TGTGCCAGCAGTCTTTACCAGGGCAGAAATGAAAAACTGTTTTTT,CASSLYQGRNEKLFF
-,TRBV5-6,12,TRBJ1-6,-,TGTACCAGCATCTTGATTGGCTTACCCCTCCACTTT,CTSILIGLPLHF
few,TRBV18,15,TRBJ1-2,-,TGTGCCAGCTCACCACCGTACAGCACTAACTATGGCTACACCTTC,CASSPPYSTNYGYTF
-,TRBV6-6,16,TRBJ2-1,TRBD2,TGTGCCAGCAGTTACTTGAGCGGGAGCCAGGACAATGAGCAGTTCTTC,CASSYLSGSQDNEQFF
medium-sized,TRBV6-5,13,TRBJ2-5,-,TGTGCCAGCAGTTTTGAGGTTGGAGAGACCCAGTACTTC,CASSFEVGETQYF
-,TRBV5-6,16,TRBJ1-1,TRBD1,TGTGCCAGCAGCAGGGGACAGGGGACGTCGAACACTGAAGCTTTCTTT,CASSRGQGTSNTEAFF
medium-sized,TRBV30,15,TRBJ1-1,-,TGTGCCTGGACTCTCACCAACACAGGGAACACTGAAGCTTTCTTT,CAWTLTNTGNTEAFF
few,TRBV19,16,TRBJ1-3,TRBD1,TGTGCCAGTACCCCCAGGACAGGCGATCCTGGAAACACCATATATTTT,CASTPRTGDPGNTIYF
-,TRBV7-3,15,TRBJ2-5,TRBD2,TGTGCCAGCAGCTTAGTAGCGGGGGGCGATGAGACCCAGTACTTC,CASSLVAGGDETQYF
medium-sized,TRBV4-3,16,TRBJ2-2,-,TGCGCCAGCAGCCCCGAGGTGCCTAGCGTGGGCGGGGAGCTGTTTTTT,CASSPEVPSVGGELFF
large,TRBV20-1,11,TRBJ1-1,-,TGCAGTGCTAGGGGAGAGAGTGGAGCTTTCTTT,CSARGESGAFF
-,TRBV19,15,TRBJ2-1,TRBD2,TGTGCCAGTAGTATTCTGCGGACTAGCGGGAGTGAGCAGTTCTTC,CASSILRTSGSEQFF
few,TRBV4-3,14,TRBJ1-1,-,TGCGCCAGCAGCCCTGACCTGCGGAACACTGAAGCTTTCTTT,CASSPDLRNTEAFF
-,TRBV7-6,18,TRBJ1-1,TRBD1,TGTGCCAGCAGCTTAGAGGGGACAGGGAACCGCATGAACACTGAAGCTTTCTTT,CASSLEGTGNRMNTEAFF
-,TRBV27,16,TRBJ1-6,TRBD1,TGTGCCAGCGTCCGCAGGCCGGGACAGATTAATTCACCCCTCCACTTT,CASVRRPGQINSPLHF
few,TRBV27,16,TRBJ2-2,TRBD1,TGTGCCAGCAGGATGGACAGGGGGCTAGTCACCGGGGAGCTGTTTTTT,CASRMDRGLVTGELFF
-,TRBV20-1,14,TRBJ1-1,-,TGCAGTGCTAGTAGGCAGGGAGTGAACACTGAAGCTTTCTTT,CSASRQGVNTEAFF
-,TRBV10-1,13,TRBJ1-1,-,TGCGCCAGCAGTGACGAACAGAACACTGAAGCTTTCTTT,CASSDEQNTEAFF
medium-sized,TRBV19,18,TRBJ2-1,-,TGTGCCAGTAGTTCCACCCTCATGGGGGTAGCCTCCTACAATGAGCAGTTCTTC,CASSSTLMGVASYNEQFF
large,TRBV5-4,15,TRBJ1-1,TRBD1,TGTGCCAGCAGCTTGGAAGGACAGGACAACACTGAAGCTTTCTTT,CASSLEGQDNTEAFF
few,TRBV5-6,15,TRBJ1-1,-,TGTGCCAGCAGCTTGTATCGGGGGGCGCGCACTGAAGCTTTCTTT,CASSLYRGARTEAFF
medium-sized,TRBV19,18,TRBJ2-1,-,TGTGCCAGTAGTGGGGTGTTGGCGGGGGCGAGCTCCTACAATGAGCAGTTCTTC,CASSGVLAGASSYNEQFF
large,TRBV30,13,TRBJ1-6,TRBD1,TGTGCCTGGAACCAGGGGGTGAATTCACCCCTCCACTTT,CAWNQGVNSPLHF
large,TRBV30,10,TRBJ2-3,-,TGTGCCTGGGAGGCCGGAAGGCAGTATTTT,CAWEAGRQYF
-,TRBV6-2/TRBV6-3,13,TRBJ2-5,-,TGTGCCAGCAGTTCCTTGGCTGGGGGGACCCAGTACTTC,CASSSLAGGTQYF
-,TRBV15,18,TRBJ1-6,TRBD1,TGTGCCACCAGCGCAGAGGGCTTGGGACAGAAATATAATTCACCCCTCCACTTT,CATSAEGLGQKYNSPLHF
-,TRBV20-1,11,TRBJ1-2,-,TGCAGTGGCGGGGAACCTTATGGCTACACCTTC,CSGGEPYGYTF
-,TRBV7-6,16,TRBJ2-3,-,TGTGCTAGCAGTTCCCGTGCCGAGGAAAACACAGATACGCAGTATTTT,CASSSRAEENTDTQYF
few,TRBV5-1,14,TRBJ2-7,-,TGCGCCAGCAGACATACCCCCTTAAGTAACGAGCAGTACTTC,CASRHTPLSNEQYF
large,TRBV30,13,TRBJ2-1,TRBD1,TGTGCCTGGAGCGGGACAGGAGGTGCGGAGCAGTTCTTC,CAWSGTGGAEQFF